This T cell receptor beta chain derives from a study of blood T cells in healthy people across ages. Study outcomes and limitations: The study could not conclusively compare naive and antigen-experienced cells, given its unsorted PBMCs. Aged donors had fewer naive CD4+ cells and lower diversity than long-lived donors. One million T cells yielded diversity estimates that were considered underestimates.

Germline CDR1 reads LGHDT; CDR2 reads YNNKEL (reference sequence). Between the trimmed V and J ends, which lost 8 bases and 0 bases, there was a span of 12 bases. This CDR3 spans 14 amino acids. This clonotype came up a few times. Its cognate antigen is unknown. PCR was performed a second time for 7 to 11 cycles using a sample-barcoded 5' primer and a J-beta primer mix. TCRdb reanalysed the 5' RACE reads using MiXCR and keeps one entry per CDR3 protein. This table holds fewer than 900,000 distinct CDR3 sequences, 43% found once. The sample taken for sequencing was blood. The origin of this receptor is a woman aged 60-75 years in good health. J is TRBJ2-3 and V is TRBV3-1; D is possibly TRBD1 (5 bases). The CDR3 spells CASGMTESTDTQYF. Here the CDR3 DNA reads TGTGCCAGCGGAATGACAGAGAGCACAGATACGCAGTATTTT.